This T cell receptor beta chain was retrieved from a study of cytomegalovirus exposure and HLA in healthy donors. Study-level findings and limits: The authors later linked a missense DCLRE1C variant to TCR beta V- and J-gene trimming. Per a prior analysis, the majority of TCR beta V segments were productive roughly 87% or roughly 30% of the time. When presence/absence was analysed, sequencing depth was taken to be roughly uniform across donors.

With 60 Vbeta and 13 Jbeta primers, the PCR was carried out. Here immunoSEQ multiplex PCR was the method, and the copy in TCRdb shows in-frame clones only, minus some. The sample lists around 200,000 clones, 75% to 90% occurring once. From germline, CDR1 is SGHTA and CDR2 FQGNSA. Unmatched junction bases numbered 8, after V lost 5 bases and J lost 0 bases. This CDR3 is built from 16 residues. About this clone itself: The antigen is not known.

The receptor comes from a man aged 50-60 years in good health and CMV-seronegative. V and J are TRBV7-2 and TRBJ1-1, with 8 bases that match TRBD1. The sequenced sample consisted of PBMCs. The CDR3 nucleotides read TGTGCCAGCAGCAGAGGGGACAGGCAAATGAACACTGAAGCTTTCTTT. Its translation is CASSRGDRQMNTEAFF.